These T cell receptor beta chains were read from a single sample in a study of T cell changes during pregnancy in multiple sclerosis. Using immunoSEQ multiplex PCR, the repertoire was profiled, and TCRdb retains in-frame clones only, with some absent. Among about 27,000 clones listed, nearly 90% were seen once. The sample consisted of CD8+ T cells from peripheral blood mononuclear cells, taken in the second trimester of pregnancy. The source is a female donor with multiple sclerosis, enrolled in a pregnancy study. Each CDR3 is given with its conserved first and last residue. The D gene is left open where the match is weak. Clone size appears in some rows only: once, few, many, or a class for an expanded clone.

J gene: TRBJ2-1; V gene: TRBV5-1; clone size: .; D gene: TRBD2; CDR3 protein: CASSLWEGNEQFF; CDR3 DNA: TGCGCCAGCAGCTTATGGGAGGGCAATGAGCAGTTCTTC
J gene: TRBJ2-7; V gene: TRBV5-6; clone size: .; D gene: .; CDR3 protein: CASSRDTTYEQYF; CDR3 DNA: TGTGCCAGCAGCCGAGACACAACCTACGAGCAGTACTTC
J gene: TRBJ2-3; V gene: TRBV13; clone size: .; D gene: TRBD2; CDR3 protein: CASSSTQLAGGADTQYF; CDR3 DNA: TGTGCCAGCAGCTCCACTCAACTAGCGGGAGGGGCAGATACGCAGTATTTT
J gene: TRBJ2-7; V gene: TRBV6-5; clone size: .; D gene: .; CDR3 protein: CASSSEVSGYEQYF; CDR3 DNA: TGTGCCAGCAGTAGCGAAGTCTCGGGTTACGAGCAGTACTTC
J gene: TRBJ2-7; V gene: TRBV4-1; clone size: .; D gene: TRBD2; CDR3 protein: CASSQEGLPGLAISVLAYEQYF; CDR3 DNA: TGCGCCAGCAGCCAAGAAGGCCTTCCGGGACTAGCGATTAGTGTGCTGGCCTACGAGCAGTACTTC
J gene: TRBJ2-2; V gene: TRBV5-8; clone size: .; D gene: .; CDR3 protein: CASSPPGGELFF; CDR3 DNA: TGTGCCAGCAGCCCTCCGGGCGGGGAGCTGTTTTTT
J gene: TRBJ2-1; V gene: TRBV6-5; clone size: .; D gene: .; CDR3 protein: CASSSRNEQFF; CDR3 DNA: TGTGCCAGCAGTTCCAGGAATGAGCAGTTCTTC
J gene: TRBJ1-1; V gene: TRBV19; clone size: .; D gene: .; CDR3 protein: CASSAFIEGEAFF; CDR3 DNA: TGTGCCAGTAGTGCCTTCATAGAGGGAGAAGCTTTCTTT
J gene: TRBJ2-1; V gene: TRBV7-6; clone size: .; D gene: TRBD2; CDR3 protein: CASSLAVGGRSDNEQFF; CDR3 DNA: TGTGCCAGCAGCTTGGCAGTAGGCGGGAGGAGTGACAATGAGCAGTTCTTC
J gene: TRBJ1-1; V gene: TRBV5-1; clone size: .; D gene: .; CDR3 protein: CASSLAGTRDSNTEAFF; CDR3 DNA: TGCGCCAGCAGCTTGGCCGGGACAAGAGACTCGAACACTGAAGCTTTCTTT
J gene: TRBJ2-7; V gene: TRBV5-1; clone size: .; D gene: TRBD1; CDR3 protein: CASSLDRTGGSEQYF; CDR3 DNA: TGCGCCAGCAGCTTAGACAGGACAGGGGGCTCCGAGCAGTACTTC
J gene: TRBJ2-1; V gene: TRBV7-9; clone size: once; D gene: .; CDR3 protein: CASSLLSGGYNEQFF; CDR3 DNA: TGTGCCAGCAGCTTACTGAGTGGAGGTTACAATGAGCAGTTCTTC
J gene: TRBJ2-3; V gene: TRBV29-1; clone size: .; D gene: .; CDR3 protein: CSVGQTSLADTQYF; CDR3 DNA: TGCAGCGTTGGACAAACTTCGTTAGCAGATACGCAGTATTTT
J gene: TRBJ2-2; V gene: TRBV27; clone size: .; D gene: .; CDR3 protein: CASSPWEDTGELFF; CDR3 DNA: TGTGCCAGCAGTCCCTGGGAGGACACCGGGGAGCTGTTTTTT
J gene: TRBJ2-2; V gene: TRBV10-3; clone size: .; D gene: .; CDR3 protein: CAISPESGELFF; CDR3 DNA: TGTGCCATCAGTCCCGAGTCCGGGGAGCTGTTTTTT
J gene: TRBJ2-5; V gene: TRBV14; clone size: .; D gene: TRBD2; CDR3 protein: CASSQDIAGSEGTQYF; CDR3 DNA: TGTGCCAGCAGCCAAGATATAGCGGGCAGCGAAGGGACCCAGTACTTC
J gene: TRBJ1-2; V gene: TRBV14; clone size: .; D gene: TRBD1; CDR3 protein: CASSVGTGDYGYTF; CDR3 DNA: TGTGCCAGCAGCGTGGGGACAGGGGACTATGGCTACACCTTC
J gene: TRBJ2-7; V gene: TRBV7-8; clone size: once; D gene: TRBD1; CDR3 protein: CASSFPPTGSREQYF; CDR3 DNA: TGTGCCAGCAGCTTTCCTCCGACAGGGAGTCGGGAGCAGTACTTC
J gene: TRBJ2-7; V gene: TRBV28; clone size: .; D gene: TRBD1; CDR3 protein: CASSPRTGYSYEQYF; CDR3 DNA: TGTGCCAGCAGCCCACGGACAGGATACTCCTACGAGCAGTACTTC
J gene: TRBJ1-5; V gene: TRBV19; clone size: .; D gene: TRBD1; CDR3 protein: CASSIDRGFNQPQHF; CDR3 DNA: TGTGCCAGTAGTATTGACAGGGGTTTTAATCAGCCCCAGCATTTT
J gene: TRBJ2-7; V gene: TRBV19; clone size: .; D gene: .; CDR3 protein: CAAGKYEQYF; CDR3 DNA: TGTGCGGCGGGAAAATACGAGCAGTACTTC
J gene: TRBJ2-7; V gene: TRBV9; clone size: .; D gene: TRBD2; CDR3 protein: CASSATSASYEQYF; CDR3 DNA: TGTGCCAGCAGCGCGACTAGCGCCTCCTACGAGCAGTACTTC
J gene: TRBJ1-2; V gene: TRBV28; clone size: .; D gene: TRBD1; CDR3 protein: CASSAGQGRYGYTF; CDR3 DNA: TGTGCCAGCAGTGCCGGACAGGGCCGGTATGGCTACACCTTC
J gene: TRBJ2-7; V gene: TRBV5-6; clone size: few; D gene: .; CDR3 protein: CASSSPGGVGHEQYF; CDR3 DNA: TGTGCCAGCAGCTCGCCCGGGGGAGTAGGCCACGAGCAGTACTTC
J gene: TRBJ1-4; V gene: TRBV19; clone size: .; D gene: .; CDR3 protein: CAHPSGVDRNNEKLFF; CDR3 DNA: TGTGCTCATCCGAGCGGGGTGGACCGGAATAATGAAAAACTGTTTTTT
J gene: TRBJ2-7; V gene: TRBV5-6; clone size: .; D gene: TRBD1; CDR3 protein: CASSLGGTDLSYEQYF; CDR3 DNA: TGTGCCAGCAGCTTGGGGGGGACAGATCTTTCCTACGAGCAGTACTTC
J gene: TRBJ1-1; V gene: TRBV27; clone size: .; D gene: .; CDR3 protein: CASRTQDSNTEAFF; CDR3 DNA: TGTGCCAGCAGAACACAGGATTCGAACACTGAAGCTTTCTTT
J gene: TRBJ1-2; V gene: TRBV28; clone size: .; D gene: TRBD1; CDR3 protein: CASSFAGTGQGLWYGYTF; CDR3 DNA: TGTGCCAGCAGTTTTGCGGGTACGGGACAGGGATTATGGTACGGCTACACCTTC
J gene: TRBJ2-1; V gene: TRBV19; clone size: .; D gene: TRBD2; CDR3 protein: CASRGEGPMNEQFF; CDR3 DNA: TGTGCCAGTAGGGGGGAGGGCCCGATGAATGAGCAGTTCTTC
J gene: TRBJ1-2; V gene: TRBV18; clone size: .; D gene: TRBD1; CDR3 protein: CASSPGTDYGYTF; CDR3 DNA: TGTGCCAGCTCACCCGGGACAGACTATGGCTACACCTTC
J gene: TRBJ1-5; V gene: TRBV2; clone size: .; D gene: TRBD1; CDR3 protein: CASSKHGQGRGNQPQHF; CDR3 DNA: TGTGCCAGCAGTAAGCACGGACAGGGGAGGGGCAATCAGCCCCAGCATTTT
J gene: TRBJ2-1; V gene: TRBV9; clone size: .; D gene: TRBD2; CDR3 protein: CASSEGTSGFGDNEQFF; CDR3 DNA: TGTGCCAGCAGCGAAGGGACTAGCGGCTTTGGGGACAATGAGCAGTTCTTC
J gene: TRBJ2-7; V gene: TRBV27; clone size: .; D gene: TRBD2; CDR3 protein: CASSPTAGLTYEQYF; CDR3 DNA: TGTGCCAGCAGTCCGACAGCGGGGTTAACCTACGAGCAGTACTTC
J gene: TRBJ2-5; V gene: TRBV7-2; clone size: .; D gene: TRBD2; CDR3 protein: CASSSGLAGPIQETQYF; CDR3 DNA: TGTGCCAGCAGCTCAGGACTAGCGGGGCCGATCCAAGAGACCCAGTACTTC
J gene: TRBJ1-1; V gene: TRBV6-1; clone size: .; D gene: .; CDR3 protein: CASSELQISTEAFF; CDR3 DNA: TGTGCCAGCAGTGAATTGCAGATTTCCACTGAAGCTTTCTTT
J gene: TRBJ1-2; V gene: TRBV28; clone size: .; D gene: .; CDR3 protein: CASSFVLGGYGYTF; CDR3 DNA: TGTGCCAGCAGTTTCGTCCTGGGGGGGTATGGCTACACCTTC
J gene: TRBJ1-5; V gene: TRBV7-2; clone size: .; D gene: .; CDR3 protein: CASSLTSGKLQPQHF; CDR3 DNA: TGTGCCAGCAGCTTAACCTCAGGGAAATTGCAGCCCCAGCATTTT
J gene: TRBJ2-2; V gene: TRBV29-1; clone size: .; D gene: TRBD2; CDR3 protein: CSAGGGTGELFF; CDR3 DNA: TGCAGCGCGGGGGGTGGGACCGGGGAGCTGTTTTTT
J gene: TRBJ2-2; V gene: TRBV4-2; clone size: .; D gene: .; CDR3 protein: CASSQGTGGSNTGELFF; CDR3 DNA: TGTGCCAGCAGCCAAGGTACCGGGGGAAGTAACACCGGGGAGCTGTTTTTT
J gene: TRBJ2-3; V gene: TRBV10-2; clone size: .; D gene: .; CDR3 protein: CATRDSATDTQYF; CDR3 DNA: TGCGCCACACGGGACTCCGCGACAGATACGCAGTATTTT
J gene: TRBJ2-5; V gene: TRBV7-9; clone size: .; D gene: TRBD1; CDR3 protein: CASSLPLAGQGAKTQYF; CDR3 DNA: TGTGCCAGCAGCCTACCTTTGGCGGGGCAGGGGGCTAAGACCCAGTACTTC
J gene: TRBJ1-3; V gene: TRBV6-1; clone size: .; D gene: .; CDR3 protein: CASSGQLFSGNTIYF; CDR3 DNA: TGTGCCAGCAGTGGACAGCTTTTCTCTGGAAACACCATATATTTT
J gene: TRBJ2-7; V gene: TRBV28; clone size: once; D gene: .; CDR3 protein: CASSPIWSDYEQYF; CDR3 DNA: TGTGCCAGCAGTCCTATCTGGTCCGACTACGAGCAGTACTTC
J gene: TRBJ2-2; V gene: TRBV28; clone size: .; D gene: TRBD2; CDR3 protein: CASLGLAAHTGELFF; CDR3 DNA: TGTGCCAGCCTCGGACTAGCGGCCCACACCGGGGAGCTGTTTTTT
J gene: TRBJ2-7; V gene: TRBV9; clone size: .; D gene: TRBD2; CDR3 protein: CASSVEASGKDEQYF; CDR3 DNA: TGTGCCAGCAGCGTAGAAGCTAGCGGGAAGGACGAGCAGTACTTC
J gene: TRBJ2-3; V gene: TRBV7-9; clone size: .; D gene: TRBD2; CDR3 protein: CASGGQWIAGRRDTQYF; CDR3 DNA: TGTGCCAGCGGGGGACAATGGATAGCGGGACGAAGGGATACGCAGTATTTT
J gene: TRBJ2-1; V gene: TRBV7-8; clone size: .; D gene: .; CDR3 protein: CASSLLAGNNEQFF; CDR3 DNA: TGTGCCAGCAGCCTTCTGGCCGGGAACAATGAGCAGTTCTTC
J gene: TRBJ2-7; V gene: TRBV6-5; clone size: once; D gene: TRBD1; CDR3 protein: CASSYSIDRAYEQYF; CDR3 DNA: TGTGCCAGCAGTTACTCGATCGACAGGGCCTACGAGCAGTACTTC
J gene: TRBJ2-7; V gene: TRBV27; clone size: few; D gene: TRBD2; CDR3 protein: CASSLSASGGDEQYF; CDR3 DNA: TGTGCCAGCAGTCTATCCGCGTCGGGGGGTGACGAGCAGTACTTC
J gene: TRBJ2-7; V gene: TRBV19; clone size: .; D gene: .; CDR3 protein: CASSFAAASSYEQYF; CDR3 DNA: TGTGCCAGTAGTTTCGCAGCGGCCAGCTCCTACGAGCAGTACTTC
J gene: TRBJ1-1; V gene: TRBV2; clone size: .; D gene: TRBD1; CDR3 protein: CASSEEGAGTEAFF; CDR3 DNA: TGTGCCAGCAGTGAAGAGGGGGCCGGCACTGAAGCTTTCTTT